The rows below give T cell receptor beta chains drawn from one sample of a study of CD8+CD57+ T cells in acquired aplastic anemia. Via MiXCR, TCRdb re-called the reads, giving one row per CDR3 protein. The profile shows 200,000 to 250,000 distinct CDR3 sequences, roughly 55% of them singletons. Material for sequencing was sorted CD4+, CD8+, or CD8+CD57+ T cells (not recorded which) from PBMCs. These receptors came from a human donor in good health. Both conserved end residues are part of each CDR3. D genes are given only for firm matches. A clone size is listed for some rows: how often the clone was seen (once, few, many), or a class if it is expanded.

DNA	CDR3	V	J	length	D	size
TGTGCCAGCACCGCCGGACTAGCGGGGGAGTACAATGAGCAGTTCTTC	CASTAGLAGEYNEQFF	TRBV2	TRBJ2-1	16	TRBD2	-
TGTGCCTGGAACCAGAGTCCCTACGAGCAGTACTTC	CAWNQSPYEQYF	TRBV30	TRBJ2-7	12	-	-
TGTGCCAGCAGTTACTCGGAGGGCTACAATGAGCAGTTCTTC	CASSYSEGYNEQFF	TRBV6-2/TRBV6-3	TRBJ2-1	14	-	many
TGCAGTGCTAGTCGGGGACTAGAAGAGGAGCAGTTCTTC	CSASRGLEEEQFF	TRBV20-1	TRBJ2-1	13	TRBD2	-
TGCGCCAGCAGCCAAGACCGACCGGACAGGGGCTACGAGCAGTACTTC	CASSQDRPDRGYEQYF	TRBV4-3	TRBJ2-7	16	TRBD1	many
TGTGCCAGTAAGGCGGGAGAGGCGGATACGCAGTATTTT	CASKAGEADTQYF	TRBV19	TRBJ2-3	13	TRBD2	-
TGCGCCAGTGGCCGGGGACTAGCGGGAGTGGATGAGCAGTTCTTC	CASGRGLAGVDEQFF	TRBV12-3/TRBV12-4	TRBJ2-1	15	TRBD2	-
TGTGCCAGCAGCTTACAGGGGCCGGGGAACACCGGGGAGCTGTTTTTT	CASSLQGPGNTGELFF	TRBV7-2	TRBJ2-2	16	-	-
TGTGCCGGAGGTCCCACAGGGGAAGATGGCTACACCTTC	CAGGPTGEDGYTF	TRBV2	TRBJ1-2	13	TRBD1	-
TGCAGTGCTAGAACTAGCGGGGGGCAAGAGACCCAGTACTTC	CSARTSGGQETQYF	TRBV20-1	TRBJ2-5	14	TRBD2	-
TGTGCCAGCAACAACCCCGGGACAGGGACCACACCCCTCCACTTT	CASNNPGTGTTPLHF	TRBV7-9	TRBJ1-6	15	TRBD1	few